The present T cell receptor (beta chain) was sequenced within a study of T cell responses to AZD1222 COVID-19 vaccine. Deletions cut 1 base from V and 4 bases from J, with 2 bases between. Germline CDR1 reads SGHAT; CDR2 reads FQNNGV. The length of the CDR3 is 12 residues. Some clones are missing from TCRdb's copy, which holds only in-frame ones; the method was immunoSEQ multiplex PCR. The table records approximately 35,000 clones, 86% of them present only once. The V call is TRBV11-2, the J call TRBJ1-3; unclear D gene. The receptor's source is an adult who received the AZD1222 COVID-19 vaccine. Sequences were derived from peripheral blood, sampled 28 days after the second AZD1222 dose. The CDR3: CASSLGGNTIYF. CDR3 sequence (DNA): TGTGCCAGCAGCTTAGGGGGAAACACCATATATTTT.